The 10 T cell receptor beta chains below all came from one sample that was sequenced in a study of T cells in Graves' hyperthyroidism and ophthalmopathy (dated by TCRdb to the late 2010s). The library was generated by multiplex PCR. Sequencing was performed on an Illumina HiSeq 2000. The TCR beta CDR3 regions were amplified from RNA transcripts. For the first round of RT-PCR on the TCR CDR3, the HTBI primer set was used together with the Qiagen OneStep RT-PCR kit. TCRdb itself trimmed the public reads at Q25 with fastp, ran MiXCR and retained productive beta chains. Records with the same CDR3 protein are collapsed into one entry carrying the most frequent genes and DNA. For this sample there are over 350,000 distinct CDR3 sequences; roughly 20% appear just once. The biggest ten clones account for 35% to 45% of the sample. The sequenced sample was blood. These receptors all stem from a man between 18 and 35 years old with Graves' ophthalmopathy.

This clonotype was found many times. J is TRBJ2-7 and V is TRBV12-3 or TRBV12-4, with a tentative D call TRBD1 (6 bases). The CDR3 runs to 13 residues. V shed 8 bases and J shed 2 bases, with 13 bases lying between them. The CDR3 nucleotides read TGTGCCAGCGGAACAGGGCCCCCCTACGAGCAGTACTTC. It codes for CASGTGPPYEQYF.

This clonotype was counted a few times. The chain is built from TRBV9 and TRBJ2-7; 8 nucleotides align to TRBD1. The CDR3 runs 14 residues. From germline, CDR1 is SGDLS and CDR2 YYNGEE. V shed 0 bases and J 6 bases; nucleotides not matched to a gene: 5. The CDR3 loop reads CASSVEGGTGEQYF. CDR3 DNA sequence: TGTGCCAGCAGCGTAGAGGGCGGGACAGGCGAGCAGTACTTC.

This clonotype was recorded many times. The chain couples TRBV7-9 to TRBJ1-1; possibly TRBD1 for D (6 bases). Trimming left V 1 base short and J 5 bases short, with 11 bases between. The CDR3 length is 14 residues. Germline CDR1 SEHNR, CDR2 FQNEAQ (reference sequence). CDR3 bases: TGTGCCAGCAGCTTAGTAAGGGGGAGGACTGAAGCTTTCTTT. Its translation: CASSLVRGRTEAFF.

This clonotype has a count of ten or more. This sequence joins TRBV2 and TRBJ2-7, with D uncertain. CDR3 size: 13 residues. The germline V gene has CDR1 SNHLY and CDR2 FYNNEI. Trimming shortened V by 2 bases and J by 2 bases, and 7 bases separated the two germline ends. CDR3 in DNA: TGTGCCAGCAGTGAACAGCTCCCCTACGAGCAGTACTTC. This gives the protein CASSEQLPYEQYF.

This clonotype was seen at least ten times. The J gene is TRBJ1-2, the V gene TRBV7-2; D is ambiguous. The CDR3 is made up of 15 amino acids. V was cut by 5 bases and J by 4 bases, with 17 bases left in between. The germline V gene has CDR1 SGHTA and CDR2 FQGNSA. Here the CDR3 reads CASSRRGSGSYGYTF. The CDR3 nucleotides are TGTGCCAGCAGCCGGCGGGGTTCTGGAAGCTATGGCTACACCTTC.

This clonotype occurred many times. V and J are TRBV11-2 and TRBJ2-2; D is perhaps TRBD2 (7 bases). The germline V and J ends were trimmed by 4 bases and 3 bases, with 15 bases remaining between them. Germline-derived CDR1 and CDR2 are SGHAT and FQNNGV. This CDR3 is built from 16 residues. CDR3 DNA: TGTGCCAGCAGCTCCTGGGGGGGGCCGGACACCGGGGAGCTGTTTTTT. Translating it yields CASSSWGGPDTGELFF. Filled out from reference TRBV11-2 and TRBJ2-2, the complete variable domain reads EAGVAQSPRYKIIEKRQSVAFWCNPISGHATLYWYQQILGQGPKLLIQFQNNGVVDDSQLPKDRFSAERLKGVDSTLKIQPAKLEDSAVYLCASSSWGGPDTGELFFGEGSRLTVL.

The chain recombines TRBV12-3 or TRBV12-4 with TRBJ2-3; D uncertain. Trimming removed 3 bases at V and 0 bases at J, with 10 bases between. The CDR3 contains 15 residues. CDR3 residues: CASSLFGFSTDTQYF. CDR3 bases: TGTGCCAGCAGTTTGTTCGGCTTTAGCACAGATACGCAGTATTTT.

With regard to this clonotype: It may be a read error: a sequence one base away is much more abundant. V and J are TRBV11-3 and TRBJ1-1; no definite D call. CDR1 is SGHNT, CDR2 YENEEA, per germline. This CDR3 spans 13 amino acids. The CDR3 here is CANSLDEGTEAFF. CDR3 nucleotide sequence: TGTGCCAACAGCTTAGATGAGGGAACTGAAGCTTTCTTT.

This clonotype was counted at least ten times. The chain links TRBV6-1 to TRBJ1-1; TRBD1 might be the D (5 bases). The CDR3 totals 13 residues. V shed 1 base and J shed 7 bases, with 10 bases lying between them. Germline V lookup: CDR1 MNHNS, CDR2 SASEGT. CDR3 sequence: CASSEDRWREAFF. The CDR3 region has the DNA TGTGCCAGCAGTGAAGACAGGTGGCGTGAAGCTTTCTTT.

This clonotype was found a few times. The V gene is TRBV3-1, the J gene TRBJ2-7; 8 nucleotides align to TRBD2. Per the germline V gene, CDR1 is LGHDT and CDR2 is YNNKEL (reference sequence). The CDR3 sequence is 15 residues long. V lost 0 bases, J lost 7 bases, and 8 bases stayed unmatched. CDR3 DNA sequence: TGTGCCAGCAGCCAAGATTTAACGGGGGGGCGGGAGCAGTACTTC. It is translated as CASSQDLTGGREQYF.